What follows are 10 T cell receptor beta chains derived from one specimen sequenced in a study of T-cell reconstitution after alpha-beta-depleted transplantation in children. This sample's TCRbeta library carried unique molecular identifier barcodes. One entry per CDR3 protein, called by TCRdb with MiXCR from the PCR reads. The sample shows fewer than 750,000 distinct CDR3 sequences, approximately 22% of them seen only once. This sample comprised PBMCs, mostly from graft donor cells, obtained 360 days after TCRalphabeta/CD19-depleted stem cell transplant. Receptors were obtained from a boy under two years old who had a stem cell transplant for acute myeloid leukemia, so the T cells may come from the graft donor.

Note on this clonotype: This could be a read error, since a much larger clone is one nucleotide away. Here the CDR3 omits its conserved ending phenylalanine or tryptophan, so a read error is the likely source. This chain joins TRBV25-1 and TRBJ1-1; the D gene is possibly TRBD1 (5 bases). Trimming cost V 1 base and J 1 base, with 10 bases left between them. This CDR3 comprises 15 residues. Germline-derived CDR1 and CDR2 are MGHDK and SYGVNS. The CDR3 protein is CASSESWGQNTEAFS. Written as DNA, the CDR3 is TGTGCCAGCAGTGAATCCTGGGGCCAGAACACTGAAGCTTTCTCT.

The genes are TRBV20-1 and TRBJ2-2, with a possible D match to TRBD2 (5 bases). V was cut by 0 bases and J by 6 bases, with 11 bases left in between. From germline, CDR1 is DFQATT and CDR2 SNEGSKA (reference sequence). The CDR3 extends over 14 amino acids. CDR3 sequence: CSARDPNGAGELFF. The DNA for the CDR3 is TGCAGTGCTAGAGATCCGAACGGGGCCGGGGAGCTGTTTTTT.

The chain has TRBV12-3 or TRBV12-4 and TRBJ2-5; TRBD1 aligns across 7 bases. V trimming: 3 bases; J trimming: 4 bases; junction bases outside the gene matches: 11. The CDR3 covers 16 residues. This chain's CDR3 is CASSFRQTGMAETQYF. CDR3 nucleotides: TGTGCCAGCAGTTTCAGACAGACAGGGATGGCAGAGACCCAGTACTTC.

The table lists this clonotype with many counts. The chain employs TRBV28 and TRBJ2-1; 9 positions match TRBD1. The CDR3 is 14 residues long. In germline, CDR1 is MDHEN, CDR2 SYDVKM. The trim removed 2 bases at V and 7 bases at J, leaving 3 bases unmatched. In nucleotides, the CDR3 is TGTGCCAGCAGTTTAGGGACAGGGTCTAATGAGCAGTTCTTC. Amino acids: CASSLGTGSNEQFF.

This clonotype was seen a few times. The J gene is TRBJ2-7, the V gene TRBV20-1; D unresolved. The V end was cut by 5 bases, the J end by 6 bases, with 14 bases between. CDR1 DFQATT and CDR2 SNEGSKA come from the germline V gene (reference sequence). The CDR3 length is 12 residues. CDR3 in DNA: TGCAGTGCTGCCCCACCCGTCGGCGAGCAGTACTTC. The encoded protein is CSAAPPVGEQYF.

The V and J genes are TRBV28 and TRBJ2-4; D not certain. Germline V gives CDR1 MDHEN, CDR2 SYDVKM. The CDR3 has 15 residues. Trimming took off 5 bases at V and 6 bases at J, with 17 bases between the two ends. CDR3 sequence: CASSPGAKQLNIQYF. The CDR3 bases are TGTGCCAGCAGTCCAGGAGCGAAGCAGTTAAACATTCAGTACTTC. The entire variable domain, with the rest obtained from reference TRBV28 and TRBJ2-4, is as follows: DVKVTQSSRYLVKRTGEKVFLECVQDMDHENMFWYRQDPGLGLRLIYFSYDVKMKEKGDIPEGYSVSREKKERFSLILESASTNQTSMYLCASSPGAKQLNIQYFGAGTRLSVL.

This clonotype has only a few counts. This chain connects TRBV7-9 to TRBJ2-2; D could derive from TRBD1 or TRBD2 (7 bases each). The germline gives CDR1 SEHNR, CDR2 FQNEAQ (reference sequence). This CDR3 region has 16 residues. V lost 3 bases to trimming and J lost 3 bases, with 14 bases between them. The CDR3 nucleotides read TGTGCCAGCAGCTTTCACAGGGGAGGGGACACCGGGGAGCTGTTTTTT. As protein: CASSFHRGGDTGELFF.

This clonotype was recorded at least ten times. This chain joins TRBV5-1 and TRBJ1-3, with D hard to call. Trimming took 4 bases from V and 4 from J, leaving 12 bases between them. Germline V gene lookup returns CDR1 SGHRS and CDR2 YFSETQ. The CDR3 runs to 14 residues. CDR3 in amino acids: CASSPDGYGNTIYF. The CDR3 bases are TGCGCCAGCAGCCCGGACGGCTACGGAAACACCATATATTTT.

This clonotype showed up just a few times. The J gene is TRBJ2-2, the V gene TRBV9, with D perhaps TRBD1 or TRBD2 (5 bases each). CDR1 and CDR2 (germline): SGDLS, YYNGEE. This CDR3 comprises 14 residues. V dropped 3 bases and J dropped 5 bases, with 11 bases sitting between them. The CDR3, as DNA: TGTGCCAGCAGCGCGGGACCGATGACCGGGGAGCTGTTTTTT. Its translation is CASSAGPMTGELFF.

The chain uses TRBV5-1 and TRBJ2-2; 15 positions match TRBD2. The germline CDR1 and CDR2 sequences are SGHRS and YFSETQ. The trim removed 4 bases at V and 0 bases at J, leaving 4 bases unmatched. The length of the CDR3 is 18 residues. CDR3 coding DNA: TGCGCCAGCAGCGCACGGACTAGCGGGGGGGCGAACACCGGGGAGCTGTTTTTT. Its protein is CASSARTSGGANTGELFF.